This T cell receptor beta chain was sequenced in a study of shared T cell receptors in the human thymus. Germline lookup yields CDR1 SGHVS and CDR2 FNYEAQ. The CDR3 has 16 amino acids. Here immunoSEQ multiplex PCR was the method, and the copy in TCRdb shows in-frame clones only, minus some. The data hold some 700,000 clones, with roughly 90% observed a single time. These data were also filed under a second study, of human thymus T cells. That study adds: Related research found strongly overlapping thymic repertoires in unrelated individuals.

V usage is TRBV7-6 and J usage is TRBJ2-1; 7 bases are shared with TRBD2. The sample taken for sequencing was thymocytes. The receptor was derived from a boy under three years old with a congenital heart defect. CDR3 amino acids: CASGEEWRERGNEQFF. DNA for the CDR3: TGTGCGAGCGGCGAGGAGTGGCGGGAGAGGGGCAATGAGCAGTTCTTC.